The source of this T cell receptor (beta chain) is a study of cytomegalovirus exposure and HLA in healthy donors. Whole-study context: Around 78 million unique TCR sequences came from HLA-typed donors in an early release. General observations from the study: The only immune exposure information that was available was CMV serostatus. Within an earlier analysis, most TCR beta V segments proved productive either about 87% or about 30% of the time. In a later analysis, TCR beta V- and J-gene trimming showed a link to a missense DCLRE1C variant.

The study ran its PCR with 60 Vbeta and 13 Jbeta primers. Profiled with immunoSEQ multiplex PCR; TCRdb holds only in-frame clones, not every one. The repertoire holds around 150,000 clones, with approximately 80% as singletons. With respect to this clone: Its antigen is unknown.

Trimming left V 5 bases short and J 8 bases short, with 18 bases between. The CDR3 spans 14 residues. The germline V gene has CDR1 SGHVS and CDR2 FQNEAQ. This TCR was recovered from a woman in her thirties or forties in good health and CMV-seropositive. Sequenced material: PBMCs. The chain uses TRBV7-8 and TRBJ1-2; tentatively, D is TRBD1 (5 bases). The CDR3 here is CASSRQFAEGGYTF. The CDR3, as DNA: TGTGCCAGCAGCCGACAGTTCGCTGAAGGGGGCTACACCTTC. Filled out from reference TRBV7-8 and TRBJ1-2, the complete variable domain reads GAGVSQSPRYKVAKRGQDVALRCDPISGHVSLFWYQQALGQGPEFLTYFQNEAQLDKSGLPSDRFFAERPEGSVSTLKIQRTQQEDSAVYLCASSRQFAEGGYTFGSGTRLTVV.